The next 4 T cell receptor beta chains were all read from a single sample in a study of follicular helper T cells after annual influenza vaccination. As to time point: 2014-2015 season, 7 days after vaccination. Here immunoSEQ multiplex PCR was the method, and the copy in TCRdb shows in-frame clones only, minus some. The repertoire includes several thousand clones, over 80% of them detected once, and 1.5% to 2% sits in the top ten. The source was CXCR5+ CD38- circulating T follicular helper cells from blood, collected 7 days after influenza vaccination. The subset was: circulating Tfh, non-naive CD4+CXCR5+PD-1+ (ICOS+CD38+ or ICOS-CD38-). These receptors all come from an adult who received the influenza vaccine.

This sequence joins TRBV2 and TRBJ2-3, with 9 nucleotides matching TRBD2. V lost 4 bases to trimming and J lost 3 bases; unmatched junction nucleotides: 5. Per germline, CDR1 SNHLY and CDR2 FYNNEI. CDR3 length: 15 amino acids. The CDR3 spells CASSVLAGGTDTQYF. The CDR3 DNA sequence: TGTGCCAGCAGTGTACTAGCGGGTGGTACAGATACGCAGTATTTT.

This clone appeared once. The chain carries TRBV2 and TRBJ2-3, with 7 bases aligning to TRBD1. This CDR3 has 13 amino acids. J was trimmed by 3 bases and V by 5 bases; bases with no gene match: 2. Germline values: CDR1 SNHLY, CDR2 FYNNEI. The chain's CDR3 is CASSSQGTDTQYF. CDR3 sequence (DNA): TGTGCCAGCAGTTCACAGGGGACAGATACGCAGTATTTT. The variable domain in full, completed from reference TRBV2 and TRBJ2-3, reads EPEVTQTPSHQVTQMGQEVILRCVPISNHLYFYWYRQILGQKVEFLVSFYNNEISEKSEIFDDQFSVERPDGSNFTLKIRSTKLEDSAMYFCASSSQGTDTQYFGPGTRLTVL.

This clone appeared a single time. The V call is TRBV18, the J call TRBJ1-3; 8 bases match TRBD1. The germline gives CDR1 KGHSH, CDR2 LQKENI. This CDR3 region has 16 residues. V dropped 4 bases and J dropped 0; count of bases not matched to a gene: 5. The CDR3 DNA reads TGTGCCAGCTCACAGGGACAGGCGACCTCTGGAAACACCATATATTTT. It is translated as CASSQGQATSGNTIYF.

The rearrangement joins TRBV30 to TRBJ1-4; perhaps TRBD1 as D (6 bases). The germline V and J ends were trimmed by 2 bases and 3 bases, with 16 bases remaining between them. The germline V gene encodes CDR1 GTSNPN and CDR2 SVGIG (reference sequence). This CDR3 contains 16 residues. The CDR3 DNA sequence: TGTGCCTGGAGTTTGGGGGCCAATTCGGCTAATGAAAAACTGTTTTTT. It codes for CAWSLGANSANEKLFF.